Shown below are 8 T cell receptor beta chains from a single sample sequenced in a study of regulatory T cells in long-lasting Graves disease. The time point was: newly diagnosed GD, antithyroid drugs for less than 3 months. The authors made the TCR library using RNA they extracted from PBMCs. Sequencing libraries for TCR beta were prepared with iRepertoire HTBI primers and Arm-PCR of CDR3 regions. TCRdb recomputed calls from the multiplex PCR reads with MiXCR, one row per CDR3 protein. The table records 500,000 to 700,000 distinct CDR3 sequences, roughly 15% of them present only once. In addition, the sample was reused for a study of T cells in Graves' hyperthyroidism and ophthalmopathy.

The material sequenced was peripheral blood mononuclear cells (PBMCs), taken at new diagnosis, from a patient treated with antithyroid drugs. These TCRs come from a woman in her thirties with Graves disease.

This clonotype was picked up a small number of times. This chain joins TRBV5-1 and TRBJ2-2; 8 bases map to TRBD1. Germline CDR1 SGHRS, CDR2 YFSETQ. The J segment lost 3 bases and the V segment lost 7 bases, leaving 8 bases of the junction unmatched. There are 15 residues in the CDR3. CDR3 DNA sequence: TGCGCCAGCTGTACGACAGGGGTCTACACCGGGGAGCTGTTTTTT. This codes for CASCTTGVYTGELFF.

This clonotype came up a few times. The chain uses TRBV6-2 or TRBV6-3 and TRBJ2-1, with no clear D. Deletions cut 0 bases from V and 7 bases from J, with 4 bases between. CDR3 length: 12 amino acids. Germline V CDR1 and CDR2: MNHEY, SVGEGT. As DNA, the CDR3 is TGTGCCAGCAGTTACTCACTTAATGAGCAGTTCTTC. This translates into CASSYSLNEQFF.

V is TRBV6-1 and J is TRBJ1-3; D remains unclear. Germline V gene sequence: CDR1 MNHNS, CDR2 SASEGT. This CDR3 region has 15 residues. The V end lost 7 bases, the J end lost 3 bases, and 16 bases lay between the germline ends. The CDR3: CASTTGQKGGNTIYF. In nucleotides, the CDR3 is TGTGCCAGCACCACTGGGCAAAAAGGTGGAAACACCATATATTTT.

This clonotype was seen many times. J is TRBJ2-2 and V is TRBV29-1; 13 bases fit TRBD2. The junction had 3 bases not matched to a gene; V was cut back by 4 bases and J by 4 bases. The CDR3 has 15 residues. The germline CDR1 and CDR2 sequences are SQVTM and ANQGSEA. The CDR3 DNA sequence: TGCAGCGTTGGGACTAGCGGGAGTGTCACCGGGGAGCTGTTTTTT. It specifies CSVGTSGSVTGELFF.

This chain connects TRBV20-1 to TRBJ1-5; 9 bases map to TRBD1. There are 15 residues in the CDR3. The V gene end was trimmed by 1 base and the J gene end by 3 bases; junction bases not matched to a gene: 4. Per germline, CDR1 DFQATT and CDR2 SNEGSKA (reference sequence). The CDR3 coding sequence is TGCAGTGCTAGAGGACAGGGGGACTTCAATCAGCCCCAGCATTTT. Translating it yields CSARGQGDFNQPQHF.

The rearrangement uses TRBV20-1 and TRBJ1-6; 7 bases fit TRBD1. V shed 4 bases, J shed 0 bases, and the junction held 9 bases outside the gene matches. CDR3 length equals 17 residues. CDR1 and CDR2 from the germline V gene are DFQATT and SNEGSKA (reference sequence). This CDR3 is CSAKGDSGSSYNSPLHF. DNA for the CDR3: TGCAGTGCTAAAGGGGACAGCGGTAGCTCCTATAATTCACCCCTCCACTTT.

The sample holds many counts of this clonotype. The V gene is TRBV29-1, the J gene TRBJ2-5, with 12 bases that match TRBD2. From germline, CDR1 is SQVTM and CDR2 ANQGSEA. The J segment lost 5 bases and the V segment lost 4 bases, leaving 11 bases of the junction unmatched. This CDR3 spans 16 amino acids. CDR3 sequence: CSVVYLAGGPRETQYF. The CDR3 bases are TGCAGCGTTGTTTACCTAGCGGGAGGGCCCCGGGAGACCCAGTACTTC.

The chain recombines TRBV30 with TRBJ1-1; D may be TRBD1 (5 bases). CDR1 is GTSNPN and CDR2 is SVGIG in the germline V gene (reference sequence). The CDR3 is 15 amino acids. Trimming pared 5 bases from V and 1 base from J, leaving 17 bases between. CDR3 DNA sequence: TGTGCCTGGCGCTTAGGATTGGGGCCGAACACTGAAGCTTTCTTT. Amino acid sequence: CAWRLGLGPNTEAFF.